The subject of this entry is one T cell receptor beta chain. TCRdb keeps only in-frame clones here, not all; method: immunoSEQ multiplex PCR. The table lists 150,000 to 200,000 clones, 80% of them singletons. These data are taken from a study of blood T cell repertoires in COVID-19. On the study more broadly: Researchers got acute and convalescent COVID-19 samples from the United States, Italy and Spain. In each case, the material was cDNA or gDNA derived from T cells, B-cell-depleted T cells, or PBMCs.

The TCR sequence derives from a man aged 55 to 70 with acute or convalescent COVID-19. The material sequenced was peripheral blood.

The CDR3 sequence: CASEGQNTEAFF. CDR3 DNA: TGTGCCAGCGAGGGACAGAACACTGAAGCTTTCTTT. The chain uses TRBV5-4 and TRBJ1-1, with D perhaps TRBD1 (6 bases). The CDR3 is made up of 12 amino acids. Trimming took off 7 bases at V and 1 base at J, with 8 bases between the two ends. The germline V gene encodes CDR1 SGHNT and CDR2 YYREEE (reference sequence).